These T cell receptor beta chains were read from a single sample in a study of blood T cell repertoires in COVID-19. Libraries were prepared by immunoSEQ multiplex PCR; TCRdb keeps only in-frame clonotypes and omits some of them. The top ten clones hold 15% to 19% of a sample with roughly 290,000 clones, more than 65% of them seen once. The source material was peripheral blood. Receptor source: a person in their 70s with COVID-19, enrolled during active disease. CDR3s include the opening cysteine and the closing phenylalanine or tryptophan. A D gene is named only where the DNA matches it firmly. Clone size, where shown, is once, few, many, or a class for clones that have expanded.

abundance: NA
v_gene: TRBV18
j_gene: TRBJ2-5
d_gene: NA
CDR3aa: CASSPPTGGGQETQYF
CDR3nt: TGTGCCAGCTCACCACCAACAGGCGGTGGTCAAGAGACCCAGTACTTC

abundance: NA
v_gene: TRBV28
j_gene: TRBJ2-3
d_gene: TRBD2
CDR3aa: CASSPPGTSADTQYF
CDR3nt: TGTGCCAGCAGTCCACCTGGGACTAGCGCAGATACGCAGTATTTT

abundance: NA
v_gene: TRBV7-2
j_gene: TRBJ2-1
d_gene: NA
CDR3aa: CASSLGGGSYNEQFF
CDR3nt: TGTGCCAGCAGCTTAGGAGGCGGTTCTTACAATGAGCAGTTCTTC

abundance: NA
v_gene: TRBV5-1
j_gene: TRBJ1-3
d_gene: NA
CDR3aa: CASSLRSGTGNTIYF
CDR3nt: TGCGCCAGCAGCTTGAGATCGGGTACTGGAAACACCATATATTTT

abundance: NA
v_gene: TRBV5-1
j_gene: TRBJ2-7
d_gene: TRBD2
CDR3aa: CASSFSGRAYEQYF
CDR3nt: TGCGCCAGCAGCTTTAGTGGGAGGGCCTACGAGCAGTACTTC

abundance: NA
v_gene: TRBV9
j_gene: TRBJ2-3
d_gene: TRBD1
CDR3aa: CASSGRQGDTDTQYF
CDR3nt: TGTGCCAGCAGCGGACGACAGGGGGACACAGATACGCAGTATTTT

abundance: NA
v_gene: TRBV5-5
j_gene: TRBJ1-5
d_gene: TRBD1
CDR3aa: CASSLVGGRNQPQHF
CDR3nt: TGTGCCAGCAGCTTGGTAGGGGGCCGCAATCAGCCCCAGCATTTT

abundance: NA
v_gene: TRBV3-1/TRBV3-2
j_gene: TRBJ2-1
d_gene: TRBD2
CDR3aa: CASSQDSGLGYNEQFF
CDR3nt: TGTGCCAGCAGCCAAGATTCTGGACTAGGCTACAATGAGCAGTTCTTC

abundance: NA
v_gene: TRBV7-9
j_gene: TRBJ1-2
d_gene: NA
CDR3aa: CASSSQYGYTF
CDR3nt: TGTGCCAGCAGTTCCCAATATGGCTACACCTTC

abundance: NA
v_gene: TRBV15
j_gene: TRBJ1-4
d_gene: TRBD1
CDR3aa: CATSPRQGFGEKLFF
CDR3nt: TGTGCCACCAGCCCCAGACAGGGTTTTGGTGAAAAACTGTTTTTT

abundance: NA
v_gene: TRBV7-2
j_gene: TRBJ2-1
d_gene: TRBD2
CDR3aa: CASSRLTGLAGQEQFF
CDR3nt: TGTGCCAGCAGCCGCCTGACCGGACTAGCGGGCCAAGAGCAGTTCTTC

abundance: NA
v_gene: TRBV15
j_gene: TRBJ1-6
d_gene: NA
CDR3aa: CATSRDRGQGVYSPLHF
CDR3nt: TGTGCCACCAGCAGAGATAGAGGCCAGGGCGTCTATTCACCCCTCCACTTT

abundance: once
v_gene: TRBV27
j_gene: TRBJ1-2
d_gene: NA
CDR3aa: CASSRNSNTFYGYTF
CDR3nt: TGTGCCAGCAGTAGAAACAGCAATACCTTCTATGGCTACACCTTC

abundance: NA
v_gene: TRBV11-2
j_gene: TRBJ2-3
d_gene: TRBD2
CDR3aa: CASSLVGLAGVGADTQYF
CDR3nt: TGTGCCAGCAGCTTAGTAGGACTAGCGGGAGTAGGAGCGGATACGCAGTATTTT

abundance: once
v_gene: TRBV6-5
j_gene: TRBJ1-1
d_gene: NA
CDR3aa: CATGRLVLTEAFF
CDR3nt: TGTGCCACAGGGCGGTTGGTGCTAACTGAAGCTTTCTTT

abundance: NA
v_gene: TRBV5-1
j_gene: TRBJ1-1
d_gene: NA
CDR3aa: CASSRTLQGRENTEAFF
CDR3nt: TGCGCCAGCAGCCGAACACTACAGGGAAGGGAGAACACTGAAGCTTTCTTT

abundance: NA
v_gene: TRBV6-4
j_gene: TRBJ2-3
d_gene: NA
CDR3aa: CASSDRGGADTQYF
CDR3nt: TGTGCCAGCAGTGACAGGGGGGGGGCTGATACGCAGTATTTT

abundance: NA
v_gene: TRBV7-6
j_gene: TRBJ1-1
d_gene: NA
CDR3aa: CASSLVGRNTEAFF
CDR3nt: TGTGCCAGCAGCTTAGTTGGCAGGAACACTGAAGCTTTCTTT

abundance: NA
v_gene: TRBV5-1
j_gene: TRBJ2-3
d_gene: TRBD2
CDR3aa: CASASGSGTDTQYF
CDR3nt: TGCGCCAGCGCTAGCGGGAGCGGGACAGATACGCAGTATTTT

abundance: NA
v_gene: TRBV29-1
j_gene: TRBJ1-5
d_gene: TRBD1
CDR3aa: CSVAGGRNQPQHF
CDR3nt: TGCAGCGTTGCAGGGGGCCGCAATCAGCCCCAGCATTTT

abundance: once
v_gene: TRBV7-9
j_gene: TRBJ1-1
d_gene: NA
CDR3aa: CASSSTDIPGTEAFF
CDR3nt: TGTGCCAGCAGCTCCACCGACATCCCAGGGACTGAAGCTTTCTTT

abundance: NA
v_gene: TRBV6-5
j_gene: TRBJ2-1
d_gene: NA
CDR3aa: CASSYSATYNEQFF
CDR3nt: TGTGCCAGCAGTTACTCCGCTACGTACAATGAGCAGTTCTTC

abundance: NA
v_gene: TRBV7-9
j_gene: TRBJ2-7
d_gene: NA
CDR3aa: CASTNSYEQYF
CDR3nt: TGTGCCAGCACAAACAGCTACGAGCAGTACTTC

abundance: NA
v_gene: TRBV7-2
j_gene: TRBJ1-1
d_gene: TRBD1
CDR3aa: CASSQPRTGNEAFF
CDR3nt: TGTGCCAGCAGCCAGCCTAGGACAGGGAATGAAGCTTTCTTT

abundance: NA
v_gene: TRBV29-1
j_gene: TRBJ1-2
d_gene: TRBD1
CDR3aa: CSVARQGRGGYTF
CDR3nt: TGCAGCGTTGCCAGACAGGGAAGGGGAGGCTACACCTTC

abundance: NA
v_gene: TRBV6-1
j_gene: TRBJ1-1
d_gene: NA
CDR3aa: CASSEWEEDAFF
CDR3nt: TGTGCCAGCAGTGAATGGGAGGAGGACGCTTTCTTT

abundance: NA
v_gene: TRBV19
j_gene: TRBJ1-1
d_gene: NA
CDR3aa: CASSVLRPSNTEAFF
CDR3nt: TGTGCCAGTAGTGTCTTGCGTCCCTCAAACACTGAAGCTTTCTTT

abundance: NA
v_gene: TRBV2
j_gene: TRBJ1-4
d_gene: TRBD1
CDR3aa: CASSKDRGLSNEKLFF
CDR3nt: TGTGCCAGCAGTAAGGACAGGGGGCTCTCTAATGAAAAACTGTTTTTT

abundance: NA
v_gene: TRBV3-1/TRBV3-2
j_gene: TRBJ1-3
d_gene: TRBD1
CDR3aa: CASSRRTGGNTIYF
CDR3nt: TGTGCCAGCAGCCGTCGGACAGGGGGAAACACCATATATTTT